Listed here is a single T cell receptor (beta chain). This entry comes from a study of shared clonotypes between healthy human individuals. On the study more broadly: Three plates each covered CD4 naive and memory; CD8 naive two, CD8 memory one.

The CDR3 consists of 17 residues. Per the germline V gene, CDR1 is SNHLY and CDR2 is FYNNEI. Losses at the gene ends were 7 bases for V and 2 bases for J; bases not matched to a gene: 16. Each subset's genomic DNA was shared equally among a number of immunoSEQ plates. Sequenced by immunoSEQ multiplex PCR; TCRdb stores in-frame clones only, minus some. The repertoire holds roughly 700,000 clones, around 74% seen once, with approximately 1.8% in the top ten. The rearrangement uses TRBV2 and TRBJ2-7; 8 positions match TRBD2. The sample comprised memory CD4+ T cells sorted from blood. Subset in this sample: CD45RA-negative fraction. This receptor was obtained from a woman younger than 45 in good health. The CDR3 nucleotides are TGTGCCAGCATATTATATAAGACTAGCGCTTACCCCTACGAGCAGTACTTC. Translated, it gives CASILYKTSAYPYEQYF.